Listed below are T cell receptor beta chains from one sample, sequenced in a study of breast tumors, draining lymph nodes, adjacent tissues. TCRdb used MiXCR to reprocess the multiplex PCR reads, holding one entry per CDR3 protein. Altogether 250,000 or so distinct CDR3 sequences are present, 30% to 35% being singletons, with the ten largest covering 1.1%. Sequencing input: axillary lymph node tissue. These receptor sequences come from a female donor with breast cancer. Some clones in this sample may be carry-over from other donors' samples. Both conserved end residues are part of each CDR3. D genes are given only for firm matches. Some rows mark clone size as missing; the rest say once, few, many or name a class of expanded clone.

>many|TRBJ2-1|13|TRBV6-5|-
CASSQRSYNEQFF
TGTGCCAGCAGCCAGCGGTCCTACAATGAGCAGTTCTTC
>-|TRBJ2-3|15|TRBV7-9|TRBD2
CAWGTSGNSADTQYF
TGTGCCTGGGGGACTAGCGGCAATTCGGCAGATACGCAGTATTTT
>-|TRBJ2-7|16|TRBV4-2|TRBD2
CASSPPGTSGNYEQYF
TGTGCCAGCAGCCCCCCCGGGACTAGCGGGAACTACGAGCAGTACTTC
>many|TRBJ2-2|13|TRBV12-3/TRBV12-4|-
CASRGLRFGELFF
TGTGCCAGCAGGGGCCTAAGGTTCGGGGAGCTGTTTTTT
>many|TRBJ2-7|14|TRBV5-5|TRBD2
CASKTSGGTGEQYF
TGTGCCAGCAAGACTAGCGGGGGGACGGGCGAGCAGTACTTC
>-|TRBJ1-6|14|TRBV2|-
CASSLGVGGSPLHF
TGTGCCAGCAGTTTGGGGGTTGGCGGTTCACCCCTCCACTTT
>-|TRBJ2-3|13|TRBV6-2/TRBV6-3|-
CASSHSATDTQYF
TGTGCCAGCAGTCACTCCGCCACAGATACGCAGTATTTT
>-|TRBJ2-5|16|TRBV29-1|TRBD2
CSAGDSGRALSKTQYF
TGCAGCGCTGGGGATAGCGGGAGGGCCTTAAGCAAGACCCAGTACTTC
>-|TRBJ2-1|17|TRBV4-1|TRBD2
CASSTGLADYSYNEQFF
TGCGCCAGCAGCACGGGACTAGCGGACTACTCCTACAATGAGCAGTTCTTC
>-|TRBJ1-2|18|TRBV18|TRBD1
CASSRNRQGTEIYYGYTF
TGTGCCAGCTCACGCAACCGCCAGGGGACAGAGATATACTATGGCTACACCTTC
>many|TRBJ2-2|16|TRBV5-1|-
CASSRLPGRNTGELFF
TGCGCCAGCAGCCGTCTACCGGGACGGAACACCGGGGAGCTGTTTTTT
>-|TRBJ1-5|19|TRBV25-1|-
CASSGNIEEIGGGNQPQHF
TGTGCCAGCAGTGGTAATATCGAGGAGATCGGAGGTGGCAATCAGCCCCAGCATTTT
>many|TRBJ1-3|17|TRBV4-2|-
CASSQGRARGPGNTIYF
TGTGCCAGCAGCCAAGGGCGGGCGAGGGGTCCCGGAAACACCATATATTTT
>many|TRBJ2-3|14|TRBV5-1|-
CASSPDWSTDTQYF
TGCGCCAGCAGCCCGGACTGGTCCACAGATACGCAGTATTTT